A selection of T cell receptor beta chains follows, all from one sample in a study of Ad26.COV2.S vaccination and SARS-CoV-2 variants. Repertoires were generated with immunoSEQ multiplex PCR, while TCRdb's copy carries only in-frame clones and drops some. The sample yields about 320,000 clones, around four fifths seen once. The sample was peripheral blood, taken in a trial of Ad26.COV2.S vaccine versus placebo. Every receptor here comes from a person between 18 and 65 years old who received the Ad26.COV2.S COVID-19 vaccine or a placebo. Both conserved end residues are part of each CDR3. Fields, in order: V gene, clone size, D gene, J gene, CDR3 DNA, CDR3 protein. The D gene is left open where the match is weak. Clone size is stated in some rows and not others, as once, few, many or a class when expanded.

v_call: TRBV5-4
clone_size: many
d_call: TRBD1
j_call: TRBJ2-7
cdr3_nt: TGTGCCAGCAGCCCCGGGAGCAGGGGGCTCTACGAGCAGTACTTC
cdr3_aa: CASSPGSRGLYEQYF

v_call: TRBV7-9
clone_size: .
d_call: TRBD2
j_call: TRBJ2-1
cdr3_nt: TGTGCCAGCAGACGTACTAGCGGGGGGCTGGTTTTGGAGCAGTTCTTC
cdr3_aa: CASRRTSGGLVLEQFF

v_call: TRBV28
clone_size: .
d_call: .
j_call: TRBJ2-7
cdr3_nt: TGTGCCAGCAGTTTCCCAGGGGCCAGCTACGAGCAGTACTTC
cdr3_aa: CASSFPGASYEQYF

v_call: TRBV5-1
clone_size: .
d_call: .
j_call: TRBJ2-7
cdr3_nt: TGCGCCAGCAGCACTGGAAAGGGTGGGAGTGACACCTACGAGCAGTACTTC
cdr3_aa: CASSTGKGGSDTYEQYF

v_call: TRBV6-1
clone_size: .
d_call: .
j_call: TRBJ2-1
cdr3_nt: TGTGCCAGCAGTGAGACGTACAATGAGCAGTTCTTC
cdr3_aa: CASSETYNEQFF

v_call: TRBV5-6
clone_size: .
d_call: .
j_call: TRBJ2-3
cdr3_nt: TGTGCCAGCAGCTTGGCAACAGGTTCACGCACAGATACGCAGTATTTT
cdr3_aa: CASSLATGSRTDTQYF

v_call: TRBV11-2
clone_size: .
d_call: .
j_call: TRBJ1-4
cdr3_nt: TGTGCCAGCAGCTTAGATCGGAGATCTGAAAAACTGTTTTTT
cdr3_aa: CASSLDRRSEKLFF

v_call: TRBV21-1
clone_size: .
d_call: .
j_call: TRBJ2-1
cdr3_nt: TGTGCCAGCAGCAAAGTGGTGTGGAACAGGGTCCACAATGAGCAGTTCTTC
cdr3_aa: CASSKVVWNRVHNEQFF

v_call: TRBV3-1/TRBV3-2
clone_size: .
d_call: .
j_call: TRBJ1-3
cdr3_nt: TGTGCCAGCAGCACCACCAGGGCTGGAAACACCATATATTTT
cdr3_aa: CASSTTRAGNTIYF

v_call: TRBV11-3
clone_size: .
d_call: .
j_call: TRBJ2-5
cdr3_nt: TGTGCCAGCAGCCAGGACGTCCAAGAGACCCAGTACTTC
cdr3_aa: CASSQDVQETQYF

v_call: TRBV28
clone_size: .
d_call: .
j_call: TRBJ1-2
cdr3_nt: TGTGCCAGCCAGGACGTTCGGGGCTACACCTTC
cdr3_aa: CASQDVRGYTF

v_call: TRBV5-1
clone_size: .
d_call: .
j_call: TRBJ1-1
cdr3_nt: TGCGCCAGCAGCTGGCGAGGAAGAGGGGCCAACACTGAAGCTTTCTTT
cdr3_aa: CASSWRGRGANTEAFF

v_call: TRBV3-1/TRBV3-2
clone_size: .
d_call: TRBD1
j_call: TRBJ1-1
cdr3_nt: TGTGCCAGCAGCGACAGGTTGGGACAGGGGCCCCAAGGGACTGAAGCTTTCTTT
cdr3_aa: CASSDRLGQGPQGTEAFF

v_call: TRBV28
clone_size: .
d_call: .
j_call: TRBJ1-1
cdr3_nt: TGTGCCAGCACTGGGACAGAAGCTTTCTTT
cdr3_aa: CASTGTEAFF

v_call: TRBV24-1
clone_size: medium-sized
d_call: .
j_call: TRBJ2-2
cdr3_nt: TGTGCCACCAGTGATTTAGGGCAGATGAACACCGGGGAGCTGTTTTTT
cdr3_aa: CATSDLGQMNTGELFF

v_call: TRBV4-2
clone_size: .
d_call: TRBD2
j_call: TRBJ2-1
cdr3_nt: TGTGCCAGCAGCCGGAGACTAGCGGGGGGGCAACAAAACTATGAGCAGTTCTTC
cdr3_aa: CASSRRLAGGQQNYEQFF

v_call: TRBV5-6
clone_size: .
d_call: TRBD2
j_call: TRBJ2-7
cdr3_nt: TGTGCCAGCAGCTTTCGGCGGGGGGCGATCTCCTACGAGCAGTACTTC
cdr3_aa: CASSFRRGAISYEQYF

v_call: TRBV7-9
clone_size: .
d_call: .
j_call: TRBJ2-5
cdr3_nt: TGTGCCAGCAGCTTAGTAGAAGAGACCCAGTACTTC
cdr3_aa: CASSLVEETQYF

v_call: TRBV4-1
clone_size: .
d_call: .
j_call: TRBJ1-4
cdr3_nt: TGCGCCAGCAGCCAGCGGGACGCCATAACTAATGAAAAACTGTTTTTT
cdr3_aa: CASSQRDAITNEKLFF

v_call: TRBV29-1
clone_size: once
d_call: TRBD2
j_call: TRBJ2-1
cdr3_nt: TGCAGCGTTGAAGATCTAGCGGGATCCTACAATGAGCAGTTCTTC
cdr3_aa: CSVEDLAGSYNEQFF

v_call: TRBV7-2
clone_size: .
d_call: TRBD1
j_call: TRBJ1-2
cdr3_nt: TGTGCCAGCAGCTCCCCACCGGGACAGGGGGCGGATGGCTACACCTTC
cdr3_aa: CASSSPPGQGADGYTF

v_call: TRBV10-3
clone_size: .
d_call: TRBD1
j_call: TRBJ2-1
cdr3_nt: TGTGCCATCAGTCCCGACAGGGGATTATACAATGAGCAGTTCTTC
cdr3_aa: CAISPDRGLYNEQFF

v_call: TRBV2
clone_size: .
d_call: TRBD1
j_call: TRBJ1-2
cdr3_nt: TGTGCCAGCAGAGTAGACAGGGATCGGTCCTATGGCTACACCTTC
cdr3_aa: CASRVDRDRSYGYTF

v_call: TRBV6-5
clone_size: .
d_call: .
j_call: TRBJ2-5
cdr3_nt: TGTGCCAGCAGCTCAAAAGGGGCGTTCGGGGAGACCCAGTACTTC
cdr3_aa: CASSSKGAFGETQYF

v_call: TRBV5-5
clone_size: .
d_call: .
j_call: TRBJ2-7
cdr3_nt: TGTGCCAGCAGTCATAGACAGAGCTCCTACGAGCAGTACTTC
cdr3_aa: CASSHRQSSYEQYF

v_call: TRBV15
clone_size: .
d_call: .
j_call: TRBJ2-2
cdr3_nt: TGTGCCACCATACGACTCGCGAACACCGGGGAGCTGTTTTTT
cdr3_aa: CATIRLANTGELFF

v_call: TRBV2
clone_size: .
d_call: .
j_call: TRBJ1-4
cdr3_nt: TGTGCCAGCAGGGGGAGCGTGAATGAAAAACTGTTTTTT
cdr3_aa: CASRGSVNEKLFF

v_call: TRBV27
clone_size: .
d_call: TRBD1
j_call: TRBJ2-7
cdr3_nt: TGTGCCAGCAGTTTAACCGGACAGGGGGCGTCCGAGCAGTACTTC
cdr3_aa: CASSLTGQGASEQYF

v_call: TRBV4-1
clone_size: .
d_call: TRBD1
j_call: TRBJ1-4
cdr3_nt: TGCGCCAGCAGCCGCAACGACCTAGGGACAGGGGGCGAAAAACTGTTTTTT
cdr3_aa: CASSRNDLGTGGEKLFF

v_call: TRBV5-1
clone_size: .
d_call: TRBD1
j_call: TRBJ1-3
cdr3_nt: TGCGCCAGCAGCTTGACCCCCTGGACAGGTGGAAACACCATATATTTT
cdr3_aa: CASSLTPWTGGNTIYF

v_call: TRBV3-1/TRBV3-2
clone_size: .
d_call: .
j_call: TRBJ2-5
cdr3_nt: TGTGCCAGCAGCCAAGTACGGACCTCACAAGAGACCCAGTACTTC
cdr3_aa: CASSQVRTSQETQYF

v_call: TRBV7-9
clone_size: .
d_call: .
j_call: TRBJ1-1
cdr3_nt: TGTGCCAGCAGCTTAAATTCAAAAGGGACAGCTTTCTTT
cdr3_aa: CASSLNSKGTAFF

v_call: TRBV7-3
clone_size: .
d_call: TRBD1
j_call: TRBJ1-1
cdr3_nt: TGTGCCAGCAGCCAGGGGGGGACTGAAGCTTTCTTT
cdr3_aa: CASSQGGTEAFF

v_call: TRBV7-9
clone_size: .
d_call: .
j_call: TRBJ1-2
cdr3_nt: TGTGCCAGCAGCCTCGCGGGGCTTAGTAACTATGGCTACACCTTC
cdr3_aa: CASSLAGLSNYGYTF

v_call: TRBV7-8
clone_size: .
d_call: .
j_call: TRBJ2-7
cdr3_nt: TGTGCCAGCAGCTTAAGCAGGAACTCCTACGAGCAGTACTTC
cdr3_aa: CASSLSRNSYEQYF

v_call: TRBV5-1
clone_size: once
d_call: .
j_call: TRBJ2-2
cdr3_nt: TGCGCCAGCAGCCCCCGAGCTAGCCCCGGGGAGCTGTTTTTT
cdr3_aa: CASSPRASPGELFF

v_call: TRBV6-6
clone_size: .
d_call: .
j_call: TRBJ2-3
cdr3_nt: TGTGCCAGCAGTAAGGACAGAACAGATACGCAGTATTTT
cdr3_aa: CASSKDRTDTQYF

v_call: TRBV4-1
clone_size: few
d_call: TRBD1
j_call: TRBJ2-2
cdr3_nt: TGCGCCAGCAGCCAAGGAGGGGGCTCGTCCGGGGAGCTGTTTTTT
cdr3_aa: CASSQGGGSSGELFF

v_call: TRBV11-2
clone_size: once
d_call: .
j_call: TRBJ2-3
cdr3_nt: TGTGCCAGCAGCTTGGGCGGGACAGATACGCAGTATTTT
cdr3_aa: CASSLGGTDTQYF

v_call: TRBV23-1
clone_size: .
d_call: .
j_call: TRBJ2-7
cdr3_nt: TGCGCCAGCAGTCAATCGACTCAGCTCCTCTACTACGAGCAGTACTTC
cdr3_aa: CASSQSTQLLYYEQYF

v_call: TRBV28
clone_size: .
d_call: .
j_call: TRBJ1-5
cdr3_nt: TGTGCCAGCACCCCAGCGGACCATCAGCCCCAGCATTTT
cdr3_aa: CASTPADHQPQHF

v_call: TRBV5-1
clone_size: .
d_call: .
j_call: TRBJ1-3
cdr3_nt: TGCGCCAGCAGCTCGGGGGAAAGCTCTGGAAACACCATATATTTT
cdr3_aa: CASSSGESSGNTIYF

v_call: TRBV4-2
clone_size: .
d_call: .
j_call: TRBJ2-1
cdr3_nt: TGTGCCAGCAGCCAAGATCAGGGAGGCGAAGTTGAGCAGTTCTTC
cdr3_aa: CASSQDQGGEVEQFF

v_call: TRBV7-5
clone_size: .
d_call: .
j_call: TRBJ1-5
cdr3_nt: TGTGTCAGAAGCGGAGGCAGAAGTTACAATCAGCCCCAGCATTTT
cdr3_aa: CVRSGGRSYNQPQHF

v_call: TRBV5-4
clone_size: .
d_call: .
j_call: TRBJ2-5
cdr3_nt: TGTGCCAGCACCCTCGACAGGTACCAAGAGACCCAGTACTTC
cdr3_aa: CASTLDRYQETQYF

v_call: TRBV15
clone_size: .
d_call: TRBD2
j_call: TRBJ2-3
cdr3_nt: TGTGCCACCAGCAGAGGAGGGGCGGGGGGTGCAGATACGCAGTATTTT
cdr3_aa: CATSRGGAGGADTQYF

v_call: TRBV5-8
clone_size: .
d_call: .
j_call: TRBJ1-5
cdr3_nt: TGTGCCAGCAGCTCTTCGGTGATGGGGCCGGGGCAGCCCCAGCATTTT
cdr3_aa: CASSSSVMGPGQPQHF

v_call: TRBV5-4
clone_size: .
d_call: .
j_call: TRBJ1-3
cdr3_nt: TGTGCCAGCAGCTTGGTAGGGGGTGGAAACACCATATATTTT
cdr3_aa: CASSLVGGGNTIYF

v_call: TRBV19
clone_size: .
d_call: .
j_call: TRBJ2-1
cdr3_nt: TGTGCCAGTAGTATTCTGGGGGGGCCAGAATACAATGAGCAGTTCTTC
cdr3_aa: CASSILGGPEYNEQFF

v_call: TRBV27
clone_size: .
d_call: TRBD1
j_call: TRBJ1-5
cdr3_nt: TGTGCCAGCAGTTTTGGGACAGGGGATCAGCCCCAGCATTTT
cdr3_aa: CASSFGTGDQPQHF

v_call: TRBV7-2
clone_size: .
d_call: TRBD2
j_call: TRBJ2-7
cdr3_nt: TGTGCCAGCAGCTCCCACCGGCTAGCGGGGGGGCCAGAGGTCTACGAGCAGTACTTC
cdr3_aa: CASSSHRLAGGPEVYEQYF

v_call: TRBV5-6
clone_size: .
d_call: .
j_call: TRBJ1-4
cdr3_nt: TGTGCCAGCAGCTTTATTGGGGGCCCCACTCAACTGTTTTTT
cdr3_aa: CASSFIGGPTQLFF

v_call: TRBV7-9
clone_size: few
d_call: TRBD2
j_call: TRBJ2-7
cdr3_nt: TGTGCCAGCAGCGCCGGGAGGGTCGGTCACGAGCAGTACTTC
cdr3_aa: CASSAGRVGHEQYF

v_call: TRBV7-9
clone_size: many
d_call: .
j_call: TRBJ1-6
cdr3_nt: TGTGCCAGCAGCTACGGTACGGGTGGAATCCTCCACTTT
cdr3_aa: CASSYGTGGILHF

v_call: TRBV4-2
clone_size: .
d_call: .
j_call: TRBJ1-6
cdr3_nt: TGTGCCAGCAGCCAAATACGCGATAATTCACCCCTCCACTTT
cdr3_aa: CASSQIRDNSPLHF